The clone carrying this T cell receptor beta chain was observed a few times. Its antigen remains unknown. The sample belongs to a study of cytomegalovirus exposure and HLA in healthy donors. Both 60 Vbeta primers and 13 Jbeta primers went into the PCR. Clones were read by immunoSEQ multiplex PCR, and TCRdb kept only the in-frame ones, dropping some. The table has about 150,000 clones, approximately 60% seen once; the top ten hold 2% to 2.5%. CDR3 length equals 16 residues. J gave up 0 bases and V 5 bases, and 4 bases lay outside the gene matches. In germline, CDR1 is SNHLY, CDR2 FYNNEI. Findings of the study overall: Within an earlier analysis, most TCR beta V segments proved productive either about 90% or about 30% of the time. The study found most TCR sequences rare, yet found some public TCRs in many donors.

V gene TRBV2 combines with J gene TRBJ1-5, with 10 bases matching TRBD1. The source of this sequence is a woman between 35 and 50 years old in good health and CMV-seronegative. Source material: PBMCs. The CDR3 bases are TGTGCCAGCAGTCCTCGGACAGGGGGTAGCAATCAGCCCCAGCATTTT. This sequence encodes CASSPRTGGSNQPQHF.